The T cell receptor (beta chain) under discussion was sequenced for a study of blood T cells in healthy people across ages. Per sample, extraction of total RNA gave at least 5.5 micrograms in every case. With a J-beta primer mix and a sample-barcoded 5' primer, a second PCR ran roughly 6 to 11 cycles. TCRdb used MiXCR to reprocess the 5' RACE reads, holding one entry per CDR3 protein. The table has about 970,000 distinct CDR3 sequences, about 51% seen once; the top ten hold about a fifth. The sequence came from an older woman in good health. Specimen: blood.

CDR3 amino acids: CASSVSSYTEAFF. The CDR3 DNA sequence: TGTGCCAGCAGTGTTTCCAGTTACACTGAAGCTTTCTTT. This chain connects TRBV6-1 to TRBJ1-1; D uncertain. CDR1 and CDR2 (germline): MNHNS, SASEGT. The CDR3 loop spans 13 amino acids. V was clipped by 4 bases and J by 3 bases, with 9 bases between them.